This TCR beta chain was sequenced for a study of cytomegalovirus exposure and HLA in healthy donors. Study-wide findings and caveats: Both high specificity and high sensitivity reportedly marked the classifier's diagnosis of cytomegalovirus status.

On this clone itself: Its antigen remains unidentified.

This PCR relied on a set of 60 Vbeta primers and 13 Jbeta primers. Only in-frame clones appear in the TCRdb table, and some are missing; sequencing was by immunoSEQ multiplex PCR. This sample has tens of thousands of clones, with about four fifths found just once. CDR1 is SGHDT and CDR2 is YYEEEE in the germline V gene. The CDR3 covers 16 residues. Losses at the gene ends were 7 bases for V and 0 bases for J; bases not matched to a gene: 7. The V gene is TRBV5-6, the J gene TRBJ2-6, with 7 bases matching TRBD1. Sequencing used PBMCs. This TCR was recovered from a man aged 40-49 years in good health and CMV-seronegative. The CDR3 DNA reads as TGTGCCAGCGAGGGGGCCGAACTCTCTGGGGCCAACGTCCTGACTTTC. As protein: CASEGAELSGANVLTF.